This passage covers 19 T cell receptor beta chains from one sample sequenced in a study of cytomegalovirus exposure and HLA in healthy donors. Primers included in the PCR were 60 Vbeta and 13 Jbeta primers. Generated by immunoSEQ multiplex PCR, the TCRdb table keeps only in-frame clones and is missing some. The sample lists roughly 140,000 clones, roughly 78% occurring once. What was sequenced was PBMCs. These receptors all come from a man aged 50 to 60 in good health and CMV-seropositive.

J is TRBJ1-2 and V is TRBV28, with D possibly being TRBD1 (6 bases). The CDR3 length is 13 residues. V dropped 3 bases and J dropped 4 bases, with 9 bases sitting between them. Germline V gene lookup returns CDR1 MDHEN and CDR2 SYDVKM. CDR3 region: CASSFPGVYGYTF. DNA for the CDR3: TGTGCCAGCAGTTTCCCAGGGGTCTATGGCTACACCTTC.

The CDR3 protein is CSVEGWDRGGSYEQYF. CDR3 nucleotides: TGCAGCGTTGAAGGATGGGACAGGGGCGGCTCCTACGAGCAGTACTTC. This sequence joins TRBV29-1 and TRBJ2-7; 10 bases match TRBD1. The trim removed 1 base at V and 0 bases at J, leaving 6 bases unmatched. Looked up from germline, CDR1 is SQVTM and CDR2 is ANQGSEA. The CDR3 contains 16 residues.

CDR3 coding DNA: TGTGCCAGCAGCGGCCCGACTAGCGGGAGTGGGGAGACCCAGTACTTC. As protein: CASSGPTSGSGETQYF. This chain links TRBV9 with TRBJ2-5, with 12 positions matching TRBD2. V lost 3 bases to trimming and J lost 5 bases; unmatched junction nucleotides: 8. Per the germline V gene, CDR1 is SGDLS and CDR2 is YYNGEE. This CDR3 comprises 16 residues. Complete variable domain (other parts from reference TRBV9 and TRBJ2-5): DSGVTQTPKHLITATGQRVTLRCSPRSGDLSVYWYQQSLDQGLQFLIQYYNGEERAKGNILERFSAQQFPDLHSELNLSSLELGDSALYFCASSGPTSGSGETQYFGPGTRLLVL.

The rearrangement links TRBV27 to TRBJ1-2; D possibly corresponds to TRBD1 (6 bases). CDR1 is MNHEY and CDR2 is SMNVEV in the germline V gene (reference sequence). Trimming stripped 5 bases from V and 9 bases from J, with 16 bases between. The CDR3 runs 13 residues. The CDR3 protein is CASSRTAPFSYTF. CDR3 DNA sequence: TGTGCCAGCAGTCGGACAGCCCCCTTCAGCTACACCTTC.

In this sample, this clone turned up a few times. The J gene is TRBJ2-5, the V gene TRBV5-1; 8 nucleotides line up with TRBD1. The CDR3 is 15 residues long. The V segment lost 4 bases and the J segment 1 base; nucleotides outside the gene matches: 6. The germline V gene encodes CDR1 SGHRS and CDR2 YFSETQ. CDR3: CASSQNTGGQETQYF. The CDR3 nucleotides are TGCGCCAGCAGCCAGAATACAGGGGGCCAAGAGACCCAGTACTTC.

There are a few counts of this clone. CDR3 in DNA: TGCGCCAGCAGCTTTGGTAGCGGGGGCAACTCCTACGAGCAGTACTTC. Its translation is CASSFGSGGNSYEQYF. V and J are TRBV5-1 and TRBJ2-7, with 9 bases identical to TRBD2. The length of the CDR3 is 16 residues. V shed 2 bases and J 0 bases; nucleotides not matched to a gene: 6. Germline loops: CDR1 SGHRS, CDR2 YFSETQ.

Comment on this clone: Additional DNA sequences in this sample encode the identical CDR3. The chain recombines TRBV4-1 with TRBJ2-7; 7 positions match TRBD1. J lost 0 bases, V lost 1 base, and 3 bases had no gene match. Germline CDR1 and CDR2: MGHRA and YSYEKL. This CDR3 is built from 15 residues. The CDR3 DNA reads TGCGCCAGCAGCCAAGCGGGGACAGCCTCCTACGAGCAGTACTTC. As protein: CASSQAGTASYEQYF.

This rearrangement joins TRBV7-3 to TRBJ2-3; TRBD2 matches 10 bases. CDR3 length: 15 residues. With V trimmed by 5 bases and J by 2 bases, 4 bases remained unmatched. Germline lookup yields CDR1 SGHTA and CDR2 FQGTGA. The CDR3 protein is CASSGSGRDTDTQYF. DNA for the CDR3: TGTGCCAGCAGCGGGAGCGGGAGGGACACAGATACGCAGTATTTT. The whole variable domain, remainder taken from reference TRBV7-3 and TRBJ2-3, is GAGVSQTPSNKVTEKGKYVELRCDPISGHTALYWYRQSLGQGPEFLIYFQGTGAADDSGLPNDRFFAVRPEGSVSTLKIQRTERGDSAVYLCASSGSGRDTDTQYFGPGTRLTVL.

In its sample, this clone was seen a few times. The J gene is TRBJ2-2, the V gene TRBV5-1; D remains unclear. Germline CDR1 SGHRS, CDR2 YFSETQ. V gave up 2 bases and J gave up 0 bases, with 11 bases separating them. CDR3 size: 16 residues. CDR3 sequence reads: CASSFLQPTNTGELFF. For the CDR3, the DNA is TGCGCCAGCAGCTTCCTACAGCCGACGAACACCGGGGAGCTGTTTTTT.

V usage is TRBV10-3 and J usage is TRBJ2-7; the match to TRBD1 covers 8 bases. V lost 7 bases and J lost 4; bases outside the gene matches: 9. Germline V gene data show CDR1 as ENHRY and CDR2 as SYGVKD. The CDR3 totals 14 residues. DNA of the CDR3: TGTGCCATCAAGGTGGGGACAGGCAATTACGAGCAGTACTTC. Protein: CAIKVGTGNYEQYF.

The chain joins TRBV7-3 to TRBJ1-6; D is possibly TRBD1 (5 bases). Trimming left V 0 bases short and J 8 bases short, with 11 bases between. CDR3 length: 15 amino acids. Germline CDR1 SGHTA, CDR2 FQGTGA. The CDR3 here is CASSLTGDSYSPLHF. CDR3 sequence (DNA): TGTGCCAGCAGCTTAACTGGGGACTCGTATTCACCCCTCCACTTT.

The V call is TRBV27, the J call TRBJ2-1, with TRBD1 matching 7 bases. This CDR3 spans 16 amino acids. V was clipped by 4 bases and J by 4 bases; unmatched bases: 10. The germline gives CDR1 MNHEY, CDR2 SMNVEV (reference sequence). CDR3 amino acids: CASSSNRDSTYNEQFF. Here the CDR3 DNA reads TGTGCCAGCAGTTCAAACCGGGACAGTACGTACAATGAGCAGTTCTTC.

This rearrangement joins TRBV7-9 to TRBJ2-3; tentatively, D is TRBD2 (5 bases). Per germline, CDR1 SEHNR and CDR2 FQNEAQ (reference sequence). Between the trimmed V and J ends, which lost 2 bases and 2 bases, there was a span of 8 bases. This CDR3 spans 14 amino acids. CDR3 DNA sequence: TGTGCCAGCAGCTTAAGCGGATCCACAGATACGCAGTATTTT. This sequence encodes CASSLSGSTDTQYF.

This rearrangement joins TRBV30 to TRBJ2-7, with D hard to call. Germline loops: CDR1 GTSNPN, CDR2 SVGIG (reference sequence). Trimming cost V 0 bases and J 2 bases, with 11 bases left between them. The CDR3 loop spans 14 amino acids. DNA for the CDR3: TGTGCCTGGAGTGTAGTCGGAGCCCCCTACGAGCAGTACTTC. Amino acid sequence: CAWSVVGAPYEQYF.

This clone has only one observation. V gene TRBV5-1 combines with J gene TRBJ2-5, with 7 bases fitting TRBD1. With the DNA end fitting TRBJ2-7 better, the J assignment may be wrong. The CDR3 is 14 residues long. Germline V gene sequence: CDR1 SGHRS, CDR2 YFSETQ. DNA of the CDR3: TGCGCCAGCAGCTTCCGGGACAGAGCCTACGAGCAGTACTTC. This codes for CASSFRDRAYEQYF.

The chain joins TRBV5-4 to TRBJ2-1, with TRBD2 matching over 7 bases. CDR3 length: 14 amino acids. V shed 6 bases, J shed 1 base, and the junction held 4 bases outside the gene matches. In germline, CDR1 is SGHNT, CDR2 YYREEE (reference sequence). The CDR3 loop is CASTGEGSYNEQFF. CDR3 sequence (DNA): TGTGCCAGCACCGGGGAGGGTTCCTACAATGAGCAGTTCTTC.

The genes are TRBV5-1 and TRBJ2-1, with a possible D match to TRBD1 (7 bases). Looked up from germline, CDR1 is SGHRS and CDR2 is YFSETQ. There are 16 residues in the CDR3. The ends were cut back, 2 bases at V and 2 bases at J, with 14 bases in the middle. The CDR3 DNA reads TGCGCCAGCAGCTTCCGGCAGGGGGGAACCTACAATGAGCAGTTCTTC. It is translated as CASSFRQGGTYNEQFF.

In its sample, this clone was seen a few times. The V and J genes are TRBV29-1 and TRBJ2-5; TRBD2 might be the D (5 bases). CDR1 SQVTM and CDR2 ANQGSEA come from the germline V gene. CDR3 length: 13 amino acids. The V and J ends lost 4 bases and 5 bases respectively, with 14 bases between them. CDR3: CSVASRESETQYF. CDR3 coding DNA: TGCAGCGTTGCCTCTCGGGAAAGCGAGACCCAGTACTTC.

The chain employs TRBV15 and TRBJ2-1, with 12 bases that match TRBD2. V was clipped by 1 base and J by 10 bases; unmatched bases: 8. Per the germline V gene, CDR1 is LNHNV and CDR2 is YYDKDF (reference sequence). The CDR3 spans 16 residues. CDR3 sequence: CATSRVTSGGFEEQFF. The CDR3 nucleotides read TGTGCCACCAGCAGAGTAACTAGCGGGGGGTTCGAGGAGCAGTTCTTC. The variable domain in full, completed from reference TRBV15 and TRBJ2-1, reads DAMVIQNPRYQVTQFGKPVTLSCSQTLNHNVMYWYQQKSSQAPKLLFHYYDKDFNNEADTPDNFQSRRPNTSFCFLDIRSPGLGDTAMYLCATSRVTSGGFEEQFFGPGTRLTVL.